This T cell receptor (beta chain) was profiled in a study of beta chain features in type 1 diabetes. The CDR3 runs to 16 residues. Per the germline V gene, CDR1 is PRHDT and CDR2 is FYEKMQ (reference sequence). The V segment lost 0 bases and the J segment 6 bases; nucleotides outside the gene matches: 6. Naive, central memory, regulatory and stem cell-like memory cells within the CD4+ compartment were sorted using CD45RO/CCR7/CD25/CD127/CD95/CD27. Investigators reverse transcribed all isolated RNA, so they sequenced expressed TCRB transcripts. TCRdb's table, derived via immunoSEQ multiplex PCR, lists solely in-frame clones and lacks some. The profile shows a few hundred thousand clones, roughly 15% of them singletons. Worth noting for this clone: Its matching antigen is unknown.

Study-wide points: No resolution was reached here on whether HLA type influences TCRB rearrangement.

Sequencing input: central memory CD4+ T cells from blood. The sequence came from a man aged 25 to 45 in good health. The rearrangement uses TRBV13 and TRBJ2-1; 9 nucleotides agree with TRBD2. Written as DNA, the CDR3 is TGTGCCAGCAGCTTAGGAGGCGGGAGGGTATCCAATGAGCAGTTCTTC. This encodes CASSLGGGRVSNEQFF.